The 14 T cell receptor beta chains in this list originate from one sample, sequenced in a study of cytomegalovirus exposure and HLA in healthy donors. Vbeta (60) and Jbeta (13) primers were used in the PCR. Some clones are missing from TCRdb's copy, which holds only in-frame ones; the method was immunoSEQ multiplex PCR. The sample lists some 120,000 clones; more than 65% were seen once. The specimen was PBMCs. The receptors stem from a man aged 18 to 29 in good health and CMV-seronegative.

In DNA, the CDR3 is TGCGCCAGCAGCCGGGACAGGAGTAAAGGCTACACCTTC. This gives the protein CASSRDRSKGYTF. V is TRBV10-1 and J is TRBJ1-2; 8 nucleotides agree with TRBD1. V lost 6 bases and J lost 8; bases outside the gene matches: 8. Per germline, CDR1 WNHNN and CDR2 SYGVQD (reference sequence). The CDR3 runs to 13 residues.

The chain is built from TRBV29-1 and TRBJ1-3, with TRBD1 identical over 9 bases. Germline V gene data show CDR1 as SQVTM and CDR2 as ANQGSEA. V gave up 6 bases and J gave up 1 base; unmatched junction bases: 7. This CDR3 comprises 15 residues. In DNA form, the CDR3 reads TGCAGCGTCGAAAACGGGACAGGGTCTGGAAACACCATATATTTT. Encoded protein: CSVENGTGSGNTIYF.

The chain recombines TRBV5-6 with TRBJ2-7, with no clear D. This CDR3 contains 13 residues. The V end was cut by 0 bases, the J end by 12 bases, with 16 bases between. Germline V gene lookup returns CDR1 SGHDT and CDR2 YYEEEE. CDR3 sequence: CASSLADSAFAYF. For the CDR3, the DNA is TGTGCCAGCAGCTTGGCCGACTCTGCGTTTGCGTACTTC.

The chain recombines TRBV21-1 with TRBJ2-5; no DNA check was done on the table's D call, TRBD2. TRBV21-1 is a pseudogene. The length of the CDR3 is 13 residues. CDR3 nucleotides: TGTGCCAGCAGCAAAGTGGGGGGAGAGACCCAGTACTTC. This gives the protein CASSKVGGETQYF.

This rearrangement joins TRBV11-1 to TRBJ2-3; D is perhaps TRBD2 (7 bases). Per the germline V gene, CDR1 is SGHAT and CDR2 is FQDESV (reference sequence). CDR3 length: 14 residues. Between the trimmed V and J ends, which lost 1 base and 5 bases, there was a span of 10 bases. The CDR3 nucleotides are TGTGCCAGCAGCTTAGACGGGGGGCGAGATACGCAGTATTTT. Amino acids: CASSLDGGRDTQYF.

Concerning this clone itself: Other DNA sequences in the same sample also yield this CDR3. The chain is built from TRBV6-6 and TRBJ1-1; D possibly corresponds to TRBD1 (5 bases). This CDR3 region has 13 residues. Looked up from germline, CDR1 is MNHNY and CDR2 is SVGAGI (reference sequence). Trimming shortened V by 9 bases and J by 1 base, and 12 bases separated the two germline ends. CDR3 coding DNA: TGTGCCAGTTCGGACGGACAGAACACTGAAGCTTTCTTT. This codes for CASSDGQNTEAFF.

The CDR3 is CASSFINEQFF. In DNA, the CDR3 is TGTGCCAGCAGCTTTATAAATGAGCAGTTCTTC. This chain links TRBV11-2 with TRBJ2-1, with D unresolved. The V and J ends lost 3 bases and 7 bases respectively, with 4 bases between them. The germline gives CDR1 SGHAT, CDR2 FQNNGV. The CDR3 consists of 11 residues.

The chain uses TRBV4-3 and TRBJ1-1, with D perhaps matching TRBD1 (5 bases). This CDR3 has 15 amino acids. V was cut by 1 base and J by 4 bases, with 13 bases left in between. Germline CDR1 LGHNA, CDR2 YSLEER. As DNA, the CDR3 is TGCGCCAGCAGCCAAGGGTCCTGGGGGGGCACTGAAGCTTTCTTT. Encoded protein: CASSQGSWGGTEAFF.

The sample holds a few counts of this clone. This chain connects TRBV29-1 to TRBJ2-1, with 7 bases fitting TRBD1. Per germline, CDR1 SQVTM and CDR2 ANQGSEA. The CDR3 spans 14 residues. V was clipped by 3 bases and J by 10 bases; unmatched bases: 12. In DNA, the CDR3 is TGCAGCGTTGATCGGGACAGTGTCCTACTGGAGCAGTTCTTC. Translating gives CSVDRDSVLLEQFF.

This rearrangement joins TRBV5-1 to TRBJ1-6; TRBD1 might be the D (6 bases). The CDR3 has 14 residues. Deletions cut 4 bases from V and 5 bases from J, with 10 bases between. Germline V gives CDR1 SGHRS, CDR2 YFSETQ. The CDR3 coding sequence is TGCGCCAGCAGCCCGGGACACAATAATTCACCCCTCCACTTT. This translates into CASSPGHNNSPLHF.

The V call is TRBV19, the J call TRBJ1-4, with D possibly being TRBD1 (5 bases). The CDR3 sequence is 14 residues long. V dropped 9 bases and J dropped 3 bases, with 14 bases sitting between them. CDR1 is LNHDA, CDR2 SQIVND, per germline (reference sequence). The CDR3, as DNA: TGTGCCAGCAAAGGGGAAGCATCTAATGAAAAACTGTTTTTT. It codes for CASKGEASNEKLFF.

V and J are TRBV2 and TRBJ2-7, with 8 bases that match TRBD1. With V trimmed by 8 bases and J by 3 bases, 9 bases remained unmatched. Per germline, CDR1 SNHLY and CDR2 FYNNEI. The CDR3 spans 14 residues. In DNA, the CDR3 is TGTGCCAGCGTCGTGAGGACAGGGTTCTACGAGCAGTACTTC. It is translated as CASVVRTGFYEQYF.

This sequence joins TRBV5-4 and TRBJ2-7; D possibly corresponds to TRBD1 (9 bases). This CDR3 has 16 residues. Trimming took 0 bases from V and 3 from J, leaving 16 bases between them. Germline values: CDR1 SGHNT, CDR2 YYREEE (reference sequence). The CDR3 bases are TGTGCCAGCAGCTTGGTGATAGCGGGACAGGGCTACGAGCAGTACTTC. Amino acids: CASSLVIAGQGYEQYF.

The gene calls are TRBV4-1 and TRBJ1-4; D call uncertain. Trimming cost V 1 base and J 8 bases, with 8 bases left between them. The CDR3 totals 13 residues. Germline CDR1 MGHRA, CDR2 YSYEKL. The CDR3 loop reads CASSQGPGEKLFF. CDR3 DNA sequence: TGCGCCAGCAGCCAAGGACCCGGGGAAAAACTGTTTTTT.